This TCR beta chain was found in a study of blood T cell repertoires in COVID-19. Looking at the study overall: COVID-19 samples collected from the United States, Italy and Spain covered acute and convalescent phases. From T cells, B-cell-depleted T cells, or PBMCs came the material, which was cDNA or gDNA.

This clone was detected only a few times. Per the authors' pipeline: Amplification from reference gene primers served as the basis for estimated nucleated cell counts. The assay was immunoSEQ multiplex PCR, and TCRdb's table has in-frame clones only and misses some. The V and J calls and clone size come from that table; D and trimming were worked out from the DNA. The profile shows tens of thousands of clones, approximately 86% of them singletons. In germline, CDR1 is SEHNR, CDR2 FQNEAQ (reference sequence). CDR3 size: 13 residues. The ends lost 5 bases at V and 6 bases at J; junction bases unmatched: 4.

The sequenced sample consisted of peripheral blood. This sequence originates from a man between 45 and 60 years old with active or convalescent COVID-19. The chain joins TRBV7-9 to TRBJ1-5; 7 bases agree with TRBD1. The CDR3 DNA reads as TGTGCCAGCAGCCCTGACAGGGTTCAGCCCCAGCATTTT. This translates into CASSPDRVQPQHF.